One sample yielded the 10 T cell receptor beta chains listed below, sequenced in a study of blood T cells in healthy people across ages. The second PCR ran 7 to 11 cycles with a sample-barcoded 5' primer and J-beta primers. TCRdb processed the 5' RACE reads anew with MiXCR; each CDR3 protein has one entry. The table shows about 930,000 distinct CDR3 sequences, with 25% to 30% occurring only once. Separately, the same data were catalogued under a study of T cells of mothers and their children.

Sequencing used blood. The receptors were gathered from a woman between 40 and 55 years old in good health.

In this sample, this clonotype turned up a few times. The chain carries TRBV25-1 and TRBJ2-5, with 8 positions matching TRBD1. The CDR3 is made up of 15 amino acids. Germline V gene lookup returns CDR1 MGHDK and CDR2 SYGVNS. The junction had 10 bases not matched to a gene; V was cut back by 5 bases and J by 5 bases. The CDR3 DNA reads TGTGCCAGCAGTCCTGCGGACAGGGTTGGCGAGACCCAGTACTTC. This codes for CASSPADRVGETQYF.

This clonotype was counted at least ten times. The chain combines TRBV4-2 with TRBJ2-1, with TRBD2 matching 11 bases. This CDR3 has 16 amino acids. Germline CDR1 is LGHNA and CDR2 is YNFKEQ. The junction had 4 bases not matched to a gene; V was cut back by 3 bases and J by 3 bases. The CDR3 DNA follows: TGTGCCAGCAGCCAGGGCCTAGCGGGGGGCTACAATGAGCAGTTCTTC. Its protein product is CASSQGLAGGYNEQFF.

The gene calls are TRBV5-6 and TRBJ2-2; TRBD1 aligns across 8 bases. The CDR3 sequence is 13 residues long. Trimming cost V 7 bases and J 5 bases; bases outside gene matches: 4. Per germline, CDR1 SGHDT and CDR2 YYEEEE. CDR3 residues: CASRRGLTGELFF. The CDR3 bases are TGTGCCAGCCGCAGGGGGCTAACCGGGGAGCTGTTTTTT.

This clonotype was seen many times. The chain recombines TRBV20-1 with TRBJ2-7; D gene unclear. Germline lookup yields CDR1 DFQATT and CDR2 SNEGSKA (reference sequence). CDR3 length: 11 residues. V was cut by 3 bases and J by 6 bases, with 9 bases left in between. The CDR3 DNA sequence: TGCAGTGCTAGTAAGGAGCTCGAGCAGTACTTC. It specifies CSASKELEQYF.

This clonotype appeared many times. Sequence at one end of the junction differs from germline and may be a read error. The CDR3 coding sequence is TGCAGCGTCGAAGGTCCCACAACTTCCTACGAGCAGTACTTC. Its translation: CSVEGPTTSYEQYF. The V gene is TRBV29-1, the J gene TRBJ2-7; no reliable D call. Germline V gene sequence: CDR1 SQVTM, CDR2 ANQGSEA. The CDR3 is 14 amino acids.

This clonotype was counted only a few times. The V and J genes are TRBV12-3 or TRBV12-4 and TRBJ2-7; the match to TRBD2 covers 15 bases. This CDR3 is built from 16 residues. Unmatched junction bases numbered 8, after V lost 5 bases and J lost 6 bases. In nucleotides, the CDR3 is TGTGCCAGCAGTACCGGACTAGCGGGGGGGCTGGGCGAGCAGTACTTC. It is translated as CASSTGLAGGLGEQYF.

The CDR3 sequence is CAISPVLNTEAFF. CDR3 DNA: TGTGCCATCAGTCCCGTCTTGAACACTGAAGCTTTCTTT. V and J are TRBV10-3 and TRBJ1-1; no clear D. The length of the CDR3 is 13 residues. In germline, CDR1 is ENHRY, CDR2 SYGVKD. Deletions cut 5 bases from V and 0 bases from J, with 7 bases between.

This clonotype appeared a few times. This may stem from a read error, because a much larger clone lies one nucleotide away. The V and J genes are TRBV29-1 and TRBJ2-2; 9 nucleotides match TRBD2. This CDR3 spans 12 amino acids. Germline values: CDR1 SQVTM, CDR2 ANQGSEA. CDR3 sequence reads: CNAGGDTGELFF. The CDR3, as DNA: TGCAACGCGGGGGGGGACACCGGGGAGCTGTTTTTT.

The J gene is TRBJ2-1, the V gene TRBV28; perhaps TRBD1 as D (6 bases). Trimming pared 5 bases from V and 2 bases from J, leaving 16 bases between. Germline-derived CDR1 and CDR2 are MDHEN and SYDVKM. The CDR3 has 16 residues. In DNA, the CDR3 is TGTGCCAGCAGTCGCCCTACAGGGTATACCTACAATGAGCAGTTCTTC. Protein product: CASSRPTGYTYNEQFF.

This clonotype was detected ten times or more. The rearrangement links TRBV7-2 to TRBJ1-2; no definite D call. CDR1 SGHTA and CDR2 FQGNSA come from the germline V gene. The ends were cut back, 1 base at V and 6 bases at J, with 9 bases in the middle. The CDR3 consists of 13 residues. Here the CDR3 DNA reads TGTGCCAGCAGCTTAGGGCTGACGGATGGCTACACCTTC. Translating it yields CASSLGLTDGYTF.